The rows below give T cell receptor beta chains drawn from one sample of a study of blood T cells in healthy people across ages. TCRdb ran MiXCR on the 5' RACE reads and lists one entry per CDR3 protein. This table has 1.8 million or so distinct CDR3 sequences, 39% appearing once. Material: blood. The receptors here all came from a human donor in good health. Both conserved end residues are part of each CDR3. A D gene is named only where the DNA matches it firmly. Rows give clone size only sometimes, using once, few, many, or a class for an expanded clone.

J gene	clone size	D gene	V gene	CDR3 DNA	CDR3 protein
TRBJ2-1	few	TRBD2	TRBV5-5	TGTGCCAGCAGGGATAGCGGGGGGCGCTCCTACAATGAGCAGTTCTTC	CASRDSGGRSYNEQFF
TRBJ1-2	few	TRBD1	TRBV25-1	TGTGCCAGCAGCAGGGGGGACGAGGGCTACACCTTC	CASSRGDEGYTF
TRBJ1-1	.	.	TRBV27	TGTGCCAGTAGTTATTCTGTCGGTAACACTGGAGCTTTCTTT	CASSYSVGNTGAFF
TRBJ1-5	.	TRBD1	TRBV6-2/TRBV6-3	TGTGCCAGCAGTTACCGAGGGACAGGGGATCAGCCCCAGCATTTT	CASSYRGTGDQPQHF
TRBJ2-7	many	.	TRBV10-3	TGTGCCATCAGCCCCGAAAGCGGACACTCCTACGAGCAGTACTTC	CAISPESGHSYEQYF
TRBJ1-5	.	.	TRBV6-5	TGTGCCGGCAGTTCGGATGCGGGTCAGCCCCAGCATTTT	CAGSSDAGQPQHF
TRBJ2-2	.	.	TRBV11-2	TGTGCCAGCAGCCCGCTGACAGCCGCGAACACCGGGGAGCTGTTTTTT	CASSPLTAANTGELFF
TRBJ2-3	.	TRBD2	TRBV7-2	TGTGGCAGCAGCTTATGGACTAGCCCTAGCACAGATACGCAGTATTTT	CGSSLWTSPSTDTQYF
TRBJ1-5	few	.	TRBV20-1	TGCAGTGCTGTAACAGGGAAAAATCAGCCCCAGCATTTT	CSAVTGKNQPQHF
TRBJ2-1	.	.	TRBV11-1	TGTGCCAGCAGCCACAACCGACAGGCAGATGAGGAGTTCTTC	CASSHNRQADEEFF
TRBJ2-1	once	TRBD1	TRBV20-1	TGCAGTGCACCGGGACAGAAGATCTACAATGAGCAGTTCTTC	CSAPGQKIYNEQFF
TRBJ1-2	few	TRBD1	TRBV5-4	TGTGCCAGCAGCTCCGCACAGGGGGCGGGCTATGGCTACACCTTC	CASSSAQGAGYGYTF
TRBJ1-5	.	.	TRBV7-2	TGTGCCAGCAGCTTAGGATCCACCAGCCTTTATAGCAATCAGCCCCAGCATTTT	CASSLGSTSLYSNQPQHF
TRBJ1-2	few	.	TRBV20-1	TGCAGTGCCTCCGACAGGACCTATGGCTACACCTTC	CSASDRTYGYTF
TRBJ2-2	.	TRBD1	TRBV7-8	TGTGCCAGCAGCTTAGTCGTAGTCAGGGGGCTGAGTACCGGGGAGCTGTTTTTT	CASSLVVVRGLSTGELFF
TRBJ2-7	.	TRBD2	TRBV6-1	TGTGCCAACAGTGAAGCGGGACCGGGACCCCCCGAGCAGTACTTC	CANSEAGPGPPEQYF
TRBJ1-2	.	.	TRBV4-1	TGCGCCAGCAGCCAAGCAGGGAGTGGCTACACCTTC	CASSQAGSGYTF
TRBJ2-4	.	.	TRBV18	TGTGCCAGCTCACCACGGGGCACCAACATTCAGTACTTC	CASSPRGTNIQYF
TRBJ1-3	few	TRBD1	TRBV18	TGTGCCAGCTCACCACCGAAGGGGGCAGGGCGCTCTGGAAACACCATATATTTT	CASSPPKGAGRSGNTIYF
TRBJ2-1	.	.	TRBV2	TGTGCCAGCTGGGGTGGGAATGAGCAGTTCTTC	CASWGGNEQFF
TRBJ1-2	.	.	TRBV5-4	TGTGCCAGCAGTTTGGGGGAATCGGCAGGGTCCTATGGCTACACCTTC	CASSLGESAGSYGYTF
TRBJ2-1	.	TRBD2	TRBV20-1	TGCAGTGCTCTAAGAGGACTAGCGGGAGGGGATGAGCAGTTCTTC	CSALRGLAGGDEQFF
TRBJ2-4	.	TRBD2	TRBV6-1	TGTGCCAGCAGCTCCGGGACTAGCGGGTCGTTTAGCACAGATACGCAGTACTTC	CASSSGTSGSFSTDTQYF
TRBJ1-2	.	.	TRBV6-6	TGTGCCAGCAGCCTCCGGGTTCCAGGTTCCAGCTATGGCTACACCTTC	CASSLRVPGSSYGYTF
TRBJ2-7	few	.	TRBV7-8	TGTGCCAGCAGCTTGGGGGTAAACAGGTTTACAAGCGAGCAGTACTTC	CASSLGVNRFTSEQYF
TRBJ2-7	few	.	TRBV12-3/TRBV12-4	TGTGCCAGCAGTCCTCATTATGGGGATCCCTACGAGCAGTACTTC	CASSPHYGDPYEQYF
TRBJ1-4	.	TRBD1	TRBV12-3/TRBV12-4	TGTGCCAGCAGGACCGGGACAGGGTATGAAAAACTGTTTTTT	CASRTGTGYEKLFF
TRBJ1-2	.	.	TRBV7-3	TGTGTCAGCAGCCCCGCGGGGCGGCTTTATGGCTACACCTTC	CVSSPAGRLYGYTF
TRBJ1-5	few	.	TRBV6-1	TGTGCCAGCAGTGAAGGGGGGACCCAGCAGCCCCAGCATTTT	CASSEGGTQQPQHF
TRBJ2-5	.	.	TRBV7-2	TGTGCCGGCAGCTTAGCCCCCCTCGGGACCCAGTACTTC	CAGSLAPLGTQYF
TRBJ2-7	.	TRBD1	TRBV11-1	TGTGCCAGCAGCACCTGGGACAGGGTATACGAGCAGTACTTC	CASSTWDRVYEQYF
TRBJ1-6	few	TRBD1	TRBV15	TGTGCCACCAGCAGAGAAACGGGACAGGGGATCTCACCCCTCCACTTT	CATSRETGQGISPLHF